What follows is one TCR beta chain and its context. Its matching antigen is unknown. Noted time point: week 23, last vaccination. All doses held 300 ug of mutant IDH1 20-mer peptide, with topical imiquimod. These data are taken from a study of a mutant IDH1 vaccine in newly diagnosed glioma. On the study more broadly: Beginning 4-6 weeks after radiotherapy alone, or with temozolomide cycles, vaccination took place. Previous treatment comprised radiotherapy, temozolomide, or both, mostly both.

The assay was immunoSEQ multiplex PCR, and TCRdb's table has in-frame clones only and misses some. The table includes 65,000 or so clones, approximately 85% detected once. Trimming pared 0 bases from V and 4 bases from J, leaving 17 bases between. The CDR3 totals 17 residues. CDR1 is SGHKS and CDR2 is YYEKEE in the germline V gene (reference sequence). This receptor was identified in a young man with glioma. V is TRBV5-5 and J is TRBJ2-1; D remains unclear. The sequencing here drew on PBMCs, taken from a glioma patient whose treatment included an IDH1 peptide vaccine. CDR3 nucleotide sequence: TGTGCCAGCAGCTTGGAACTTACCGGACCTAAATACAATGAGCAGTTCTTC. This sequence encodes CASSLELTGPKYNEQFF.